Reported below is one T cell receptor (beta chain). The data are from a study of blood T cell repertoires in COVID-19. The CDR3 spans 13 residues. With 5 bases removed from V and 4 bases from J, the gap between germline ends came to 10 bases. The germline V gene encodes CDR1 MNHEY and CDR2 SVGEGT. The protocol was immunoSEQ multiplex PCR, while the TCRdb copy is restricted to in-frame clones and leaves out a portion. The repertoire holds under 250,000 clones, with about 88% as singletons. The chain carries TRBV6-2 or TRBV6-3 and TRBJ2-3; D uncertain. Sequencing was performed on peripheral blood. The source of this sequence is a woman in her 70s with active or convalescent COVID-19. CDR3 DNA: TGTGCCAGCAGTGGAGCCGTACCAGATACGCAGTATTTT. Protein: CASSGAVPDTQYF.